The 25 T cell receptor beta chains listed next were all sequenced from one sample in a study of post-analysis software for immune sequencing data. The study's findings and limits: Patients showed TRBV5-6, TRBV5-1 and TRBV20-1 among roughly 5 TRBV segments more frequent than in controls.

No antigens are known for them. The authors incorporated unique molecular identifiers into the TCR beta cDNA libraries. TCRdb independently ran MiXCR on the PCR reads; one entry per CDR3 protein. Seen here are hundreds of thousands of distinct CDR3 sequences, more than 50% observed once, and the top ten hold over 9%. The material sequenced was blood. These receptors all stem from a girl aged 2-9 years with multiple sclerosis.

The J gene is TRBJ1-6, the V gene TRBV28, with D maybe TRBD1 (5 bases). Per the germline V gene, CDR1 is MDHEN and CDR2 is SYDVKM. This CDR3 is built from 14 residues. V was cut by 6 bases and J by 7 bases, with 13 bases left in between. CDR3 region: CASRPGIGNSPLHF. DNA of the CDR3: TGTGCCAGCAGACCAGGGATAGGCAATTCACCCCTCCACTTT.

J is TRBJ2-7 and V is TRBV9; D may match TRBD1 or TRBD2 (5 bases each). The V gene's germline CDR1 is SGDLS and CDR2 YYNGEE. The CDR3 loop spans 15 amino acids. V was cut by 4 bases and J by 0 bases, with 14 bases left in between. The CDR3 reads CASSPTGTSSYEQYF. CDR3 DNA: TGTGCCAGCAGCCCGACCGGGACGTCCTCCTACGAGCAGTACTTC.

The chain links TRBV5-1 to TRBJ2-7; the D gene is possibly TRBD2 (6 bases). This CDR3 is built from 15 residues. V was cut by 0 bases and J by 2 bases, with 12 bases left in between. From germline, CDR1 is SGHRS and CDR2 YFSETQ. CDR3 DNA sequence: TGCGCCAGCAGCTTGGAGGCGGGAACACCCTACGAGCAGTACTTC. Translation: CASSLEAGTPYEQYF.

This chain uses TRBV10-3 with TRBJ2-1, with 8 positions matching TRBD2. Germline lookup yields CDR1 ENHRY and CDR2 SYGVKD. The CDR3 has 17 residues. The ends lost 0 bases at V and 6 bases at J; junction bases unmatched: 10. The CDR3 is CAISESMSGLEGNEQFF. CDR3 nucleotides: TGTGCCATCAGTGAGTCAATGTCGGGACTAGAAGGCAATGAGCAGTTCTTC.

The chain links TRBV9 to TRBJ2-1; no clear D. V was trimmed by 0 bases and J by 2 bases, leaving 12 bases between them. Germline V lookup: CDR1 SGDLS, CDR2 YYNGEE. The CDR3 covers 16 residues. The chain's CDR3 is CASSVESGLTYNEQFF. The CDR3 DNA is TGTGCCAGCAGCGTAGAGTCCGGGTTAACCTACAATGAGCAGTTCTTC.

Note on this clonotype: A read error may account for a junction end that differs from germline. This chain joins TRBV7-9 and TRBJ2-5, with no clear D. The CDR3 runs to 15 residues. Germline values: CDR1 SEHNR, CDR2 FQNEAQ (reference sequence). The CDR3 nucleotides are TGCGCCAGCAGCCCCCCGACCCGGGCTGGGGAGACCCAGTACTTC. Protein: CASSPPTRAGETQYF.

V gene TRBV29-1 combines with J gene TRBJ2-5; 9 bases agree with TRBD1. Germline V gene data show CDR1 as SQVTM and CDR2 as ANQGSEA. V lost 1 base, J lost 5 bases, and 11 bases stayed unmatched. The CDR3 covers 16 residues. This CDR3 reads CSVEVGQGPPQETQYF. In nucleotides, the CDR3 is TGCAGCGTTGAAGTGGGACAGGGACCCCCGCAGGAGACCCAGTACTTC.

Worth noting for this clonotype: The junction departs from the called germline gene at one end, perhaps through a read error. The rearrangement joins TRBV4-2 to TRBJ2-3; 9 positions match TRBD2. Looked up from germline, CDR1 is LGHNA and CDR2 is YNFKEQ. The length of the CDR3 is 19 residues. CDR3 protein: CAGSQDLAGPSPVTDTQYF. The CDR3 nucleotides read TGTGCCGGCAGCCAAGATCTAGCGGGACCCTCCCCAGTCACAGATACGCAGTATTTT.

This clonotype was counted between two and nine times. CDR3 sequence (DNA): TGTGCCAGCAGCCGGGACAGGGGGCGGGATACGCAGTATTTT. Translating it yields CASSRDRGRDTQYF. The rearrangement uses TRBV7-3 and TRBJ2-3; 12 positions match TRBD1. Germline V gene data show CDR1 as SGHTA and CDR2 as FQGTGA. The CDR3 is 14 residues long. V dropped 5 bases and J dropped 6; count of bases not matched to a gene: 3.

The chain joins TRBV7-8 to TRBJ1-1; 11 bases agree with TRBD1. This CDR3 contains 15 residues. Trimming at V came to 5 bases and at J to 5 bases, leaving 7 bases not matched to a gene. Germline V gene lookup returns CDR1 SGHVS and CDR2 FQNEAQ. CDR3 loop: CASSQDRGRFTEAFF. In DNA form, the CDR3 reads TGTGCCAGCAGCCAGGACAGGGGGCGCTTTACTGAAGCTTTCTTT.

This clonotype was detected only a few times. V is TRBV7-2 and J is TRBJ2-3; D tentatively reads TRBD1 or TRBD2 (6 bases each). The CDR3 is 17 amino acids. V shed 3 bases and J shed 9 bases, with 25 bases lying between them. Germline V gives CDR1 SGHTA, CDR2 FQGNSA. CDR3: CASSLSPNGGRGWTQYF. The CDR3 region has the DNA TGTGCCAGCAGCTTGTCCCCAAATGGGGGGCGAGGTTGGACGCAGTATTTT.

The J gene is TRBJ1-1, the V gene TRBV6-2 or TRBV6-3; the D gene is possibly TRBD1 (5 bases). Germline CDR1 MNHEY, CDR2 SVGEGT. The CDR3 sequence is 14 residues long. V lost 7 bases and J lost 4, with 16 bases in between. This CDR3 reads CASTYGAGCTEAFF. In DNA, the CDR3 is TGTGCCAGCACCTACGGGGCAGGTTGCACTGAAGCTTTCTTT.

The chain uses TRBV7-8 and TRBJ1-5; unclear D gene. V gave up 5 bases and J gave up 5 bases, with 13 bases separating them. The length of the CDR3 is 14 residues. Looked up from germline, CDR1 is SGHVS and CDR2 is FQNEAQ. The CDR3 is CASSRAARDQPQHF. CDR3 nucleotides: TGTGCCAGCAGCCGGGCCGCCCGAGATCAGCCCCAGCATTTT. Based on the CDR3 plus reference TRBV7-8 and TRBJ1-5, the full variable domain is GAGVSQSPRYKVAKRGQDVALRCDPISGHVSLFWYQQALGQGPEFLTYFQNEAQLDKSGLPSDRFFAERPEGSVSTLKIQRTQQEDSAVYLCASSRAARDQPQHFGDGTRLSIL.

The J gene is TRBJ2-3, the V gene TRBV27, with D possibly matching TRBD1 (6 bases). The CDR3 runs 14 residues. Trimming took 5 bases from V and 7 from J, leaving 16 bases between them. From germline, CDR1 is MNHEY and CDR2 SMNVEV (reference sequence). CDR3 in DNA: TGTGCCAGCAGTCCCATCTCCCAGGGGTATACGCAGTATTTT. Residues: CASSPISQGYTQYF.

V usage is TRBV5-1 and J usage is TRBJ2-3; D is perhaps TRBD1 (6 bases). Germline lookup yields CDR1 SGHRS and CDR2 YFSETQ. V lost 5 bases, J lost 4 bases, and 17 bases lay in between. The CDR3 is 15 amino acids. CDR3 loop: CASRVFRGDSDTQYF. CDR3 coding DNA: TGCGCCAGCAGAGTGTTCAGGGGAGATTCAGATACGCAGTATTTT.

CDR3 sequence reads: CASSQRTGATGGYTF. The DNA of the CDR3 is TGTGCCAGCAGCCAGAGGACAGGGGCAACTGGGGGCTACACCTTC. This chain uses TRBV11-2 with TRBJ1-2, with TRBD1 identical over 9 bases. The CDR3 runs 15 residues. J was trimmed by 8 bases and V by 5 bases; bases with no gene match: 12. Germline values: CDR1 SGHAT, CDR2 FQNNGV.

The count of this clonotype is one. The gene calls are TRBV27 and TRBJ2-7; 9 nucleotides match TRBD1. Per the germline V gene, CDR1 is MNHEY and CDR2 is SMNVEV (reference sequence). The V and J ends lost 7 bases and 2 bases, in that order; junction bases with no gene match: 6. There are 14 residues in the CDR3. The DNA for the CDR3 is TGTGCCAGCAAACAGGGGGCGGAAACCTACGAGCAGTACTTC. Translation: CASKQGAETYEQYF.

The chain links TRBV3-1 to TRBJ2-1, with a possible D match to TRBD1 (6 bases). The germline CDR1 and CDR2 sequences are LGHDT and YNNKEL (reference sequence). This CDR3 contains 17 residues. The ends were cut back, 0 bases at V and 4 bases at J, with 16 bases in the middle. In DNA form, the CDR3 reads TGTGCCAGCAGCCAAGATCAAGACAGGCTCCTTTACAATGAGCAGTTCTTC. It is translated as CASSQDQDRLLYNEQFF.

V is TRBV20-1 and J is TRBJ2-1, with D maybe TRBD2 (5 bases). Trimming shortened V by 4 bases and J by 2 bases, and 6 bases separated the two germline ends. The length of the CDR3 is 12 residues. CDR1 is DFQATT, CDR2 SNEGSKA, per germline (reference sequence). In DNA, the CDR3 is TGCAGTGCTACTAGCACCTACAATGAGCAGTTCTTC. Its translation is CSATSTYNEQFF.

The V gene is TRBV5-1, the J gene TRBJ2-5; tentative D call: TRBD1 (5 bases). Trimming pared 0 bases from V and 5 bases from J, leaving 11 bases between. Germline values: CDR1 SGHRS, CDR2 YFSETQ. The CDR3 runs to 14 residues. The CDR3, as DNA: TGCGCCAGCAGCTTGGGCTCAGGGAAGGAGACCCAGTACTTC. This encodes CASSLGSGKETQYF.

This clonotype came up a few times. This sequence joins TRBV6-4 and TRBJ1-5; D gene unclear. Trimming removed 4 bases at V and 6 bases at J, with 10 bases between. This CDR3 is 13 amino acids long. From germline, CDR1 is MRHNA and CDR2 SNTAGT. The DNA for the CDR3 is TGTGCCAGCAGTGGGGCCAGCGGTCAGCCCCAGCATTTT. It encodes CASSGASGQPQHF.

The genes are TRBV7-9 and TRBJ2-1; 7 bases fit TRBD2. The CDR3 runs 14 residues. The germline CDR1 and CDR2 sequences are SEHNR and FQNEAQ (reference sequence). V trimming: 5 bases; J trimming: 6 bases; junction bases outside the gene matches: 7. This CDR3 is CASSLRRGGNEQFF. The CDR3 region has the DNA TGTGCCAGCAGCCTACGGCGCGGGGGCAATGAGCAGTTCTTC.

V usage is TRBV7-2 and J usage is TRBJ2-3; 13 bases are shared with TRBD2. Unmatched junction bases numbered 12, after V lost 4 bases and J lost 5 bases. The CDR3 covers 18 residues. Germline CDR1 is SGHTA and CDR2 is FQGNSA. The CDR3 DNA follows: TGTGCCAGCAGCTCCATAACGGGACTAGCGGGGAACGGAGATACGCAGTATTTT. It encodes CASSSITGLAGNGDTQYF.

The genes are TRBV6-5 and TRBJ1-1; D remains unclear. Germline lookup yields CDR1 MNHEY and CDR2 SVGAGI. Trimming shortened V by 5 bases and J by 3 bases, and 19 bases separated the two germline ends. The CDR3 spans 16 residues. CDR3 protein: CASSPRGGVGYTEAFF. DNA for the CDR3: TGTGCCAGCAGTCCCCGGGGTGGGGTAGGGTACACTGAAGCTTTCTTT.

This chain uses TRBV4-3 with TRBJ1-6, with TRBD1 as a possible D gene (5 bases). Germline V gives CDR1 LGHNA, CDR2 YSLEER. The V gene lost 0 bases and the J gene lost 8 bases, with 11 bases spanning the gap. This CDR3 region has 15 residues. CDR3 amino acids: CASSQEGSRDSPLHF. As DNA, the CDR3 is TGCGCCAGCAGCCAAGAAGGTAGCAGGGATTCACCCCTCCACTTT.